The source of this T cell receptor beta chain is a study of graft-versus-host responses after intestinal transplantation. About the study: Transplantation in recipients was multivisceral, liver-intestinal, or isolated intestinal. For around 3 years after anti-thymocyte globulin induction, all recipients took tacrolimus and steroids. General study results and limits: GvH clones surfaced in recipient marrow, some emerging earlier in ileum or blood.

Using immunoSEQ multiplex PCR, the repertoire was profiled, and TCRdb retains in-frame clones only, with some absent. The sample includes 5,500 to 6,500 clones, around a fifth of them seen just once. This clone appeared a few times. CDR3 size: 15 residues. Looked up from germline, CDR1 is SGHRS and CDR2 is YFSETQ. V shed 4 bases, J shed 5 bases, and the junction held 11 bases outside the gene matches. The clonotype originates from a human patient who was an organ donor for intestinal transplantation. V gene TRBV5-1 combines with J gene TRBJ2-7; 8 positions match TRBD1. This sample comprised alloreactive CD4+ T cells from a mixed lymphocyte reaction culture, obtained before transplantation. Subset of the sample: CFSE-low proliferating T cells sorted from approximately 6-day pre-transplant mixed lymphocyte reaction (GvH or HvG direction). CDR3 in DNA: TGCGCCAGCAGCAATTCCTACGGGACAGGCGACGAGCAGTACTTC. Translated, it gives CASSNSYGTGDEQYF.